A single sample is the source of the 29 T cell receptor beta chains below, sequenced in a study of cytomegalovirus exposure and HLA in healthy donors. 13 Jbeta primers and 60 Vbeta primers were used for the PCR. TCRdb's table, derived via immunoSEQ multiplex PCR, lists solely in-frame clones and lacks some. Among over 100,000 clones, 70% were seen once, and the ten largest hold approximately 9%. Sequencing was carried out using PBMCs. These receptors originate from a young man in good health and CMV-seropositive.

As concerns this clone: The junction departs from the called germline gene at one end, perhaps through a read error. This rearrangement joins TRBV7-7 to TRBJ2-1; TRBD2 is a possible D gene (6 bases). There are 13 residues in the CDR3. Germline CDR1 reads SSHAT; CDR2 reads FNYEAQ (reference sequence). CDR3 nucleotide sequence: TGTGCTAGCAGCCGTTCGGGAGACAATGAGCAGTTCTTC. This translates into CASSRSGDNEQFF. Filled out from reference TRBV7-7 and TRBJ2-1, the complete variable domain reads GAGVSQSPRYKVTKRGQDVTLRCDPISSHATLYWYQQALGQGPEFLTYFNYEAQPDKSGLPSDRFSAERPEGSISTLTIQRTEQRDSAMYRCASSRSGDNEQFFGPGTRLTVL.

The chain has TRBV7-9 and TRBJ1-4; 7 bases line up with TRBD1. CDR3 length equals 15 residues. The germline V gene has CDR1 SEHNR and CDR2 FQNEAQ (reference sequence). Trimming at V came to 5 bases and at J to 4 bases, leaving 7 bases not matched to a gene. The CDR3 sequence: CASSPLTGRNEKLFF. The CDR3 DNA reads TGTGCCAGCAGCCCCTTGACAGGGCGTAATGAAAAACTGTTTTTT.

The V gene is TRBV19, the J gene TRBJ1-1; 7 positions agree with TRBD1. The CDR3 extends over 15 amino acids. The trim removed 3 bases at V and 7 bases at J, leaving 11 bases unmatched. Germline V gene sequence: CDR1 LNHDA, CDR2 SQIVND (reference sequence). The chain's CDR3 is CASSIRLKGTVEAFF. As DNA, the CDR3 is TGTGCCAGTAGTATTCGTTTAAAGGGGACAGTTGAAGCTTTCTTT.

The gene calls are TRBV7-2 and TRBJ2-1, with a tentative D call TRBD1 (6 bases). V lost 3 bases and J 7 bases, leaving 22 bases between the germline ends. Per germline, CDR1 SGHTA and CDR2 FQGNSA. CDR3 length equals 17 residues. CDR3 nucleotides: TGTGCCAGCAGCTTTTTCTCCCTCCTTGGGGGCGGGAATGAGCAGTTCTTC. Its translation: CASSFFSLLGGGNEQFF.

This chain joins TRBV4-3 and TRBJ1-2; 9 nucleotides match TRBD1. V trimming: 1 base; J trimming: 9 bases; junction bases outside the gene matches: 18. The CDR3 extends over 18 amino acids. Germline values: CDR1 LGHNA, CDR2 YSLEER. The CDR3 nucleotides read TGCGCCAGCAGCCAAGCCCCCCCGGGGGACAGGGTACTACAGAGCTACACCTTC. Translating it yields CASSQAPPGDRVLQSYTF.

The chain carries TRBV7-6 and TRBJ2-3; possible D gene TRBD2, 5 bases. Germline V gives CDR1 SGHVS, CDR2 FNYEAQ. This CDR3 is built from 14 residues. Trimming cost V 2 bases and J 5 bases, with 11 bases left between them. In DNA, the CDR3 is TGTGCCAGCAGCTTACGAGGGCCCAAAGATACGCAGTATTTT. It yields the protein CASSLRGPKDTQYF.

The chain recombines TRBV2 with TRBJ2-7; D might be TRBD2 (6 bases). The CDR3 is made up of 16 amino acids. The V end lost 0 bases, the J end lost 0 bases, and 12 bases lay between the germline ends. Germline values: CDR1 SNHLY, CDR2 FYNNEI. CDR3 DNA: TGTGCCAGCAGTGAAGCGTCGGCGGGAAGCTCCTACGAGCAGTACTTC. As protein: CASSEASAGSSYEQYF. The full variable domain, its missing parts supplied by reference TRBV2 and TRBJ2-7, is EPEVTQTPSHQVTQMGQEVILRCVPISNHLYFYWYRQILGQKVEFLVSFYNNEISEKSEIFDDQFSVERPDGSNFTLKIRSTKLEDSAMYFCASSEASAGSSYEQYFGPGTRLTVT.

The chain links TRBV29-1 to TRBJ2-5; D perhaps matches TRBD2 (5 bases). Germline V lookup: CDR1 SQVTM, CDR2 ANQGSEA. Trimming took 4 bases from V and 5 from J, leaving 14 bases between them. The CDR3 is 13 amino acids. The CDR3 DNA follows: TGCAGCGTTGTCTCTCCGCGGGTTGAGACCCAGTACTTC. Its protein is CSVVSPRVETQYF.

The chain combines TRBV7-9 with TRBJ2-7, with 11 bases identical to TRBD1. This CDR3 is 18 amino acids long. J was trimmed by 6 bases and V by 0 bases; bases with no gene match: 13. Germline V gives CDR1 SEHNR, CDR2 FQNEAQ (reference sequence). The CDR3 DNA follows: TGTGCCAGCAGCTTAGCGGAGGGTCCAGGACAGGGGGCAGGCGAGCAGTACTTC. Translation: CASSLAEGPGQGAGEQYF. Complete variable domain (other parts from reference TRBV7-9 and TRBJ2-7): DTGVSQNPRHKITKRGQNVTFRCDPISEHNRLYWYRQTLGQGPEFLTYFQNEAQLEKSRLLSDRFSAERPKGSFSTLEIQRTEQGDSAMYLCASSLAEGPGQGAGEQYFGPGTRLTVT.

A few counts support this clone. J is TRBJ1-2 and V is TRBV5-8; 11 bases are shared with TRBD1. Losses at the gene ends were 3 bases for V and 12 bases for J; bases not matched to a gene: 1. There are 11 residues in the CDR3. Germline V gene lookup returns CDR1 SGHTS and CDR2 YDEGEE. The CDR3 loop reads CASSWTGGDTF. CDR3 sequence (DNA): TGTGCCAGCAGCTGGACAGGGGGCGACACCTTC.

This chain uses TRBV6-5 with TRBJ1-1; 8 bases line up with TRBD1. The V segment lost 7 bases and the J segment 4 bases; nucleotides outside the gene matches: 8. The germline V gene has CDR1 MNHEY and CDR2 SVGAGI. This CDR3 comprises 14 residues. Here the CDR3 reads CASTPGQGATEAFF. CDR3 DNA: TGTGCCAGCACCCCAGGGCAGGGGGCCACTGAAGCTTTCTTT.

The chain carries TRBV5-1 and TRBJ2-7; D is uncertain. The CDR3 extends over 15 amino acids. Germline CDR1 and CDR2: SGHRS and YFSETQ. V lost 0 bases to trimming and J lost 2 bases, with 12 bases between them. The CDR3 sequence is CASSLDSTPTYEQYV. The DNA of the CDR3 is TGCGCCAGCAGCTTGGACAGTACCCCAACCTACGAGCAGTACGTC.

The rearrangement links TRBV30 to TRBJ1-1; D unresolved. Germline V gene sequence: CDR1 GTSNPN, CDR2 SVGIG (reference sequence). Trimming removed 2 bases from V and 5 bases from J, with 12 bases in between. This CDR3 contains 13 residues. CDR3 bases: TGTGCCTGGAGTATCGGGTTAGGAACTGAAGCTTTCTTT. Translating gives CAWSIGLGTEAFF.

This clone occurred a few times. The gene calls are TRBV9 and TRBJ2-7; 8 bases match TRBD1. Germline values: CDR1 SGDLS, CDR2 YYNGEE. The CDR3 has 15 residues. Trimming took 4 bases from V and 1 from J; bases not matched to a gene: 7. The CDR3 protein is CASSPTGVGSYEQYF. The CDR3 bases are TGTGCCAGCAGCCCGACAGGGGTGGGGTCCTACGAGCAGTACTTC.

The gene calls are TRBV2 and TRBJ1-1; 7 nucleotides match TRBD1. The V and J ends lost 3 bases and 2 bases, in that order; junction bases with no gene match: 6. The CDR3 runs 15 residues. Germline CDR1 is SNHLY and CDR2 is FYNNEI. CDR3 protein: CASSDRQGSNTEAFF. In nucleotides, the CDR3 is TGTGCCAGCAGTGACCGACAGGGTTCCAACACTGAAGCTTTCTTT.

The chain employs TRBV2 and TRBJ1-2; D gene uncertain. CDR3 size: 13 residues. Germline V CDR1 and CDR2: SNHLY, FYNNEI. Trimming shortened V by 8 bases and J by 5 bases, and 15 bases separated the two germline ends. Here the CDR3 reads CASDTGRLYGYTF. The CDR3 DNA follows: TGTGCCAGCGATACCGGCAGGCTGTATGGCTACACCTTC. Complete variable domain (other parts from reference TRBV2 and TRBJ1-2): EPEVTQTPSHQVTQMGQEVILRCVPISNHLYFYWYRQILGQKVEFLVSFYNNEISEKSEIFDDQFSVERPDGSNFTLKIRSTKLEDSAMYFCASDTGRLYGYTFGSGTRLTVV.

The V gene is TRBV5-1, the J gene TRBJ2-3, with D uncertain. Trimming left V 4 bases short and J 0 bases short, with 9 bases between. Germline CDR1 is SGHRS and CDR2 is YFSETQ. The CDR3 spans 14 residues. Written as DNA, the CDR3 is TGCGCCAGCAGCCTATCCCCTAGCACAGATACGCAGTATTTT. Its translation: CASSLSPSTDTQYF. Full variable domain (outside the CDR3, taken from reference TRBV5-1 and TRBJ2-3): KAGVTQTPRYLIKTRGQQVTLSCSPISGHRSVSWYQQTPGQGLQFLFEYFSETQRNKGNFPGRFSGRQFSNSRSEMNVSTLELGDSALYLCASSLSPSTDTQYFGPGTRLTVL.

The J gene is TRBJ1-1, the V gene TRBV30; perhaps TRBD1 as D (6 bases). This CDR3 region has 12 residues. Germline V lookup: CDR1 GTSNPN, CDR2 SVGIG (reference sequence). V was clipped by 0 bases and J by 5 bases, with 7 bases between them. In nucleotides, the CDR3 is TGTGCCTGGAGTGTTGGACAGACTGAAGCTTTCTTT. Translating gives CAWSVGQTEAFF.

This clone was observed a handful of times. The chain uses TRBV10-3 and TRBJ2-1, with 7 positions matching TRBD2. Germline trimming cut 6 bases from V and 6 bases from J; bases unmatched to any gene: 5. The CDR3 has 13 amino acids. The germline gives CDR1 ENHRY, CDR2 SYGVKD. The CDR3 DNA is TGTGCCATCAGATTAGCGGGCAGCAATGAGCAGTTCTTC. Protein sequence: CAIRLAGSNEQFF.

The chain recombines TRBV10-3 with TRBJ2-7; TRBD1 aligns across 10 bases. The CDR3 length is 14 residues. Germline V gives CDR1 ENHRY, CDR2 SYGVKD. With 8 bases clipped from V and 2 bases from J, the junction kept 6 bases outside the gene matches. The CDR3 nucleotides read TGTGCCATCGCGGGACAGGGGCCCGCCTACGAGCAGTACTTC. Translation gives CAIAGQGPAYEQYF.

This clone showed up just a few times. J is TRBJ1-3 and V is TRBV6-5; 7 bases are shared with TRBD1. This CDR3 is 14 amino acids long. Germline V gives CDR1 MNHEY, CDR2 SVGAGI. Trimming cost V 5 bases and J 2 bases; bases outside gene matches: 3. The DNA of the CDR3 is TGTGCCAGCAGTCGACAGGGCACTGGAAACACCATATATTTT. It encodes CASSRQGTGNTIYF.

This chain links TRBV11-2 with TRBJ2-3; the match to TRBD1 covers 7 bases. This CDR3 is built from 18 residues. The ends lost 3 bases at V and 1 base at J; junction bases unmatched: 13. Germline V lookup: CDR1 SGHAT, CDR2 FQNNGV. The CDR3 protein is CASSLKPTGITGTDTQYF. CDR3 DNA sequence: TGTGCCAGCAGCTTGAAACCGACAGGGATCACAGGCACAGATACGCAGTATTTT. Full variable domain (missing parts from reference TRBV11-2 and TRBJ2-3): EAGVAQSPRYKIIEKRQSVAFWCNPISGHATLYWYQQILGQGPKLLIQFQNNGVVDDSQLPKDRFSAERLKGVDSTLKIQPAKLEDSAVYLCASSLKPTGITGTDTQYFGPGTRLTVL.

The chain joins TRBV13 to TRBJ2-1; 10 bases agree with TRBD2. The CDR3 totals 15 residues. After removal of 2 bases from V and 4 bases from J, the junction contained 2 bases not matched to a gene. Germline CDR1 PRHDT, CDR2 FYEKMQ (reference sequence). The CDR3 spells CASSLWTSGYNEQFF. In DNA form, the CDR3 reads TGTGCCAGCAGCTTATGGACTAGCGGTTACAATGAGCAGTTCTTC.

This clone has a single count. The rearrangement links TRBV28 to TRBJ1-4; 10 bases are a match to TRBD1. After removal of 5 bases from V and 7 bases from J, the junction contained 13 bases not matched to a gene. The CDR3 spans 17 residues. Germline CDR1 reads MDHEN; CDR2 reads SYDVKM. Here the CDR3 reads CASSPSTGGVFGEKLFF. The CDR3 DNA reads TGTGCCAGCAGTCCTTCGACAGGGGGCGTTTTTGGTGAAAAACTGTTTTTT.

The chain carries TRBV2 and TRBJ2-7, with 7 nucleotides matching TRBD1. In germline, CDR1 is SNHLY, CDR2 FYNNEI. The CDR3 length is 12 residues. The ends lost 5 bases at V and 7 bases at J; junction bases unmatched: 5. The CDR3 region has the DNA TGTGCCAGCAGTCAGGGGGTCGGGGAGCAGTACTTC. Protein product: CASSQGVGEQYF. Filled out from reference TRBV2 and TRBJ2-7, the complete variable domain reads EPEVTQTPSHQVTQMGQEVILRCVPISNHLYFYWYRQILGQKVEFLVSFYNNEISEKSEIFDDQFSVERPDGSNFTLKIRSTKLEDSAMYFCASSQGVGEQYFGPGTRLTVT.

This clone has a single count. The chain has TRBV29-1 and TRBJ2-1; 8 bases align to TRBD1. V dropped 3 bases and J dropped 10; count of bases not matched to a gene: 14. CDR1 and CDR2 from the germline V gene are SQVTM and ANQGSEA. The CDR3 sequence is 15 residues long. The CDR3, as DNA: TGCAGCGTTGAGGGGTCCTGGGACAGGTCCCCGGAGCAGTTCTTC. This encodes CSVEGSWDRSPEQFF.

This rearrangement joins TRBV19 to TRBJ1-2, with 11 bases lining up with TRBD1. CDR3 length: 14 residues. Germline V gives CDR1 LNHDA, CDR2 SQIVND (reference sequence). Losses at the gene ends were 7 bases for V and 6 bases for J; bases not matched to a gene: 7. The CDR3 sequence is CASKWGQGEDGYTF. CDR3 DNA: TGTGCCAGTAAATGGGGACAGGGGGAGGATGGCTACACCTTC.

CDR3 loop: CASKLAGIQETQYF. The CDR3 coding sequence is TGTGCCAGTAAGCTAGCGGGCATCCAAGAGACCCAGTACTTC. This sequence joins TRBV19 and TRBJ2-5, with 8 bases matching TRBD2. V was pared by 7 bases and J by 1 base, with 5 bases of the junction left unmatched. Germline V lookup: CDR1 LNHDA, CDR2 SQIVND (reference sequence). The CDR3 consists of 14 residues.

The chain carries TRBV28 and TRBJ1-2, with 7 bases identical to TRBD1. The CDR3 is 16 amino acids. The germline V gene has CDR1 MDHEN and CDR2 SYDVKM. V shed 8 bases and J 1 base; nucleotides not matched to a gene: 13. CDR3 coding DNA: TGTGCCAGCCGCGAGATAGGGACAGCAAATAACTATGGCTACACCTTC. Translated, it gives CASREIGTANNYGYTF.